The source of this T cell receptor (beta chain) is a study of blood T cell repertoires in COVID-19. The CDR3 has 15 amino acids. V gave up 5 bases and J gave up 2 bases; unmatched junction bases: 9. CDR1 is LNHDA and CDR2 is SQIVND in the germline V gene (reference sequence). Per the original methods: The assay estimated nucleated cells by amplifying reference gene primers. Clones were sequenced by immunoSEQ multiplex PCR, and TCRdb holds only the in-frame ones, with some missing. V, J and clone size are taken as reported in that table, and D and trimming were inferred from the DNA itself. The repertoire holds roughly 55,000 clones, 60% to 85% seen once, with around 14% in the top ten.

The sample was peripheral blood. The rearrangement joins TRBV19 to TRBJ2-7; 7 positions match TRBD2. This clonotype was sampled from a human donor with active or convalescent COVID-19. The donor label of this sample is uncertain. The CDR3 DNA reads TGTGCCAGTAGTTATGGTCTAGCGGCCCCCTACGAGCAGTACTTC. Residues: CASSYGLAAPYEQYF.